The 9 T cell receptor beta chains listed next were all sequenced from one sample in a study of T cells in Graves' hyperthyroidism and ophthalmopathy. Amplified regions were TCR beta CDR3 sequences from RNA transcripts. First-round RT-PCR of the TCR CDR3 relied on the HTBI primer set. TCRdb fed the multiplex PCR reads into MiXCR, producing one record per CDR3 protein. This table holds about half a million distinct CDR3 sequences, about 16% found once. The sample consisted of blood. The receptors were gathered from a woman in her thirties with Graves' ophthalmopathy.

V is TRBV6-1 and J is TRBJ1-3; D is possibly TRBD1 (5 bases). There are 15 residues in the CDR3. Looked up from germline, CDR1 is MNHNS and CDR2 is SASEGT. V was clipped by 6 bases and J by 2 bases, with 14 bases between them. The CDR3 coding sequence is TGTGCCAGCAGGACACCCCAGGGTGCTGGAAACACCATATATTTT. Translation gives CASRTPQGAGNTIYF.

This clonotype was seen more than once but under ten times. DNA for the CDR3: TGTGCCAGCAGCTACCCCAGAAACTCTGGGGCCAACGTCCTGACTTTC. Translation gives CASSYPRNSGANVLTF. V gene TRBV7-9 combines with J gene TRBJ2-6, with D hard to call. This CDR3 has 16 residues. V was trimmed by 4 bases and J by 0 bases, leaving 10 bases between them. Per the germline V gene, CDR1 is SEHNR and CDR2 is FQNEAQ (reference sequence).

This clonotype has ten or more counts. V gene TRBV29-1 combines with J gene TRBJ1-5; no definite D call. This CDR3 spans 13 amino acids. Between the trimmed V and J ends, which lost 2 bases and 3 bases, there was a span of 8 bases. Germline-derived CDR1 and CDR2 are SQVTM and ANQGSEA. The CDR3 DNA follows: TGCAGCGTTGAACTCTACCCCAATCAGCCCCAGCATTTT. This encodes CSVELYPNQPQHF. The full variable domain, in which reference TRBV29-1 and TRBJ1-5 provide the parts outside the CDR3, is SAVISQKPSRDICQRGTSLTIQCQVDSQVTMMFWYRQQPGQSLTLIATANQGSEATYESGFVIDKFPISRPNLTFSTLTVSNMSPEDSSIYLCSVELYPNQPQHFGDGTRLSIL.

This clonotype was counted many times. CDR3 sequence (DNA): TGTGCCAGCAGCGTTGACCCTTACACAGATACGCAGTATTTT. Translation gives CASSVDPYTDTQYF. V gene TRBV7-2 combines with J gene TRBJ2-3; D not resolved. Looked up from germline, CDR1 is SGHTA and CDR2 is FQGNSA. Trimming shortened V by 5 bases and J by 2 bases, and 11 bases separated the two germline ends. The CDR3 extends over 14 amino acids.

This clonotype appeared a few times. V gene TRBV20-1 combines with J gene TRBJ2-7, with a weak D call TRBD2 (6 bases). V was pared by 0 bases and J by 4 bases, with 25 bases between. This CDR3 is built from 18 residues. Germline lookup yields CDR1 DFQATT and CDR2 SNEGSKA (reference sequence). CDR3 sequence: CSAREGLVRGDSFYEQYF. The CDR3 DNA is TGCAGTGCTAGAGAGGGCCTAGTACGCGGGGACTCTTTTTACGAGCAGTACTTC.

This clonotype was counted at least ten times. J is TRBJ2-1 and V is TRBV6-1; 8 nucleotides align to TRBD2. Germline V gene sequence: CDR1 MNHNS, CDR2 SASEGT. The ends lost 10 bases at V and 2 bases at J; junction bases unmatched: 7. CDR3 length: 14 amino acids. CDR3 DNA sequence: TGTGCCACCTTGGGTAGCGGGACCTACAATGAGCAGTTCTTC. Translation: CATLGSGTYNEQFF.

This chain uses TRBV4-1 with TRBJ1-6, with no clear D. Germline V lookup: CDR1 MGHRA, CDR2 YSYEKL. V lost 4 bases and J 6 bases, leaving 16 bases between the germline ends. There are 16 residues in the CDR3. The CDR3 protein is CASSPFLGGGNSPLHF. CDR3 nucleotide sequence: TGCGCCAGCAGCCCCTTTTTGGGAGGAGGTAATTCACCCCTCCACTTT.

This clonotype has ten or more counts. The chain has TRBV5-1 and TRBJ2-7; no reliable D call. V gave up 4 bases and J gave up 2 bases, with 19 bases separating them. The CDR3 covers 16 residues. The germline V gene has CDR1 SGHRS and CDR2 YFSETQ. CDR3 in amino acids: CASSPCDGVYTYEQYF. CDR3 nucleotide sequence: TGCGCCAGCAGCCCGTGCGATGGGGTTTATACCTACGAGCAGTACTTC.

This clonotype appeared a few times. This rearrangement joins TRBV4-1 to TRBJ2-7; D uncertain. Germline CDR1 is MGHRA and CDR2 is YSYEKL. Trimming removed 3 bases from V and 2 bases from J, with 11 bases in between. This CDR3 is built from 14 residues. The CDR3 nucleotides read TGCGCCAGCAGCCAGGCGGATTTTACCTACGAGCAGTACTTC. Residues: CASSQADFTYEQYF.